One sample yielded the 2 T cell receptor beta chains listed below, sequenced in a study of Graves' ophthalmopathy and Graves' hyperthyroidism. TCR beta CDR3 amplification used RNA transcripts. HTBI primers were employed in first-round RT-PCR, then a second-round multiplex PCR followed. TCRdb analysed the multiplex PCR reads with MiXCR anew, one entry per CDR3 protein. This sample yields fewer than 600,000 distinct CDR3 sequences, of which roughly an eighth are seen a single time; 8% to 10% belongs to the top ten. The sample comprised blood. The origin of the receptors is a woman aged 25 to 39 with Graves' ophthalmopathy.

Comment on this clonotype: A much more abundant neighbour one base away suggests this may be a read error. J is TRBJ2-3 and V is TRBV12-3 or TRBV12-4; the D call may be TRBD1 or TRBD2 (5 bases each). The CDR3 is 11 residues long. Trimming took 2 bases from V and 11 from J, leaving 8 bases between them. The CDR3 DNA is TGTGCCAGCAGTTTAAAGAGGGGGCAGTATTTT. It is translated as CASSLKRGQYF.

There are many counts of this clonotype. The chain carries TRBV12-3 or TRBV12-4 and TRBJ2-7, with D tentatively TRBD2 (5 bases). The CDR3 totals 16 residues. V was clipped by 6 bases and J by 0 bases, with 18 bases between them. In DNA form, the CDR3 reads TGTGCCAGCAGCCCGACTCGGAGGTACGACTCCTACGAGCAGTACTTC. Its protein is CASSPTRRYDSYEQYF.